A few counts support the clone carrying this TCR beta chain. Its matching antigen is unknown. Germline CDR1 and CDR2: SEHNR and FQNEAQ (reference sequence). V lost 1 base and J 9 bases, leaving 15 bases between the germline ends. The CDR3 spans 14 residues. The sample comes from a study of response to subunit inactivated influenza vaccine. In TCRdb, the RT-PCR reads were re-called with MiXCR into one record per CDR3 protein. The sample lists about 190,000 distinct CDR3 sequences, around 15% occurring once. Findings and caveats of the study: Few new T cells, the authors suggested, are recruited by each seasonal influenza vaccination.

The TCR originated in a man in his fifties who received an inactivated influenza vaccine. The sequencing used CD8+ T cells sorted from PBMCs, collected more than 4 days after vaccination. The genes are TRBV7-9 and TRBJ2-5; D is uncertain. This CDR3 is CASSLVRPATPQYF. Here the CDR3 DNA reads TGTGCCAGCAGCTTAGTACGGCCCGCGACTCCCCAGTACTTC.